This T cell receptor (beta chain) was captured by sequencing in a study of shared clonotypes between healthy human individuals. Study observations and caveats: What limited the represented genetic and exposure-history diversity was the small number of donors. Read depth was anticipated to influence clonotype sharing among donors.

Data came from immunoSEQ multiplex PCR; TCRdb stores just in-frame clones and leaves some out. The sample lists some 1.5 million clones, roughly 96% seen once, with roughly 1.2% in the top ten. Concerning this clone itself: Its antigen is unknown.

The CDR3 covers 18 residues. V usage is TRBV1 and J usage is TRBJ1-4. TRBV1 is a recognized pseudogene. Material for sequencing was naive CD4+ T cells sorted from blood. Subset defined: CD45RA+ positively selected. This clonotype originated in a man younger than 45 in good health. CDR3 DNA: TGCACCAGCAGCACGGGGGGGGTTGGTGTTCCAACTAATGAAAAACTGTTTTTT. This codes for CTSSTGGVGVPTNEKLFF.